This TCR beta chain was recovered during a study of blood T cell repertoires in COVID-19. About this clone itself: Mismatch with germline at one junction end may stem from a read error.

Profiled with immunoSEQ multiplex PCR; TCRdb holds only in-frame clones, not every one. This sample carries 120,000 to 150,000 clones, approximately 90% of them seen once, and the ten largest clones take over 8.5%. Specimen: peripheral blood. The TCR sequence derives from a woman between 50 and 59 years old with active or convalescent COVID-19.

The CDR3, as DNA: TGTGCCAGCAGTAAAGCCGGGACAGGGGGCTACGAGCAGTACTTC. Amino acid sequence: CASSKAGTGGYEQYF. The V gene is TRBV6-1, the J gene TRBJ2-7, with 11 bases that match TRBD1. CDR3 size: 15 residues. The germline CDR1 and CDR2 sequences are MNHNS and SASEGT.